The T cell receptor beta chain described here comes from a study of blood T cells in healthy people across ages. Then a second PCR, running about 6 to 12 cycles, was carried out with a sample-barcoded 5' primer and a J-beta primer mix. In TCRdb, the 5' RACE reads were re-called with MiXCR into one record per CDR3 protein. In the table there are around 1,000,000 distinct CDR3 sequences, around 25% of which are singletons. The CDR3 loop spans 12 amino acids. V trimming: 7 bases; J trimming: 7 bases; junction bases outside the gene matches: 6. CDR1 and CDR2 (germline): DFQATT, SNEGSKA (reference sequence). Sample donors were healthy Caucasian individuals that came from Russia, aged roughly 6 to 95. The sample also formed part of further work on T cells of mothers and their children. That paper adds: Nine systemically healthy Caucasian donors: three mothers, six children. RNA was extracted, and all of it went into cDNA synthesis at roughly 1.6 ug per 15 ul. Detection yielded no persistent microchimeric T cell clones.

The sequenced sample consisted of blood. The sequence was obtained from a girl aged 2 to 10 in good health. The chain joins TRBV20-1 to TRBJ2-1; 8 bases fit TRBD1. The CDR3 nucleotides read TGCAGTGTCCGGACAGGGTGGAATGAGCAGTTCTTC. Its protein is CSVRTGWNEQFF.